A selection of T cell receptor beta chains follows, all from one sample in a study of blood T cell repertoires in COVID-19. TCRdb's table, derived via immunoSEQ multiplex PCR, lists solely in-frame clones and lacks some. Among approximately 97,000 clones listed, 80% to 90% were seen once. Sequencing input: peripheral blood. Receptors were obtained from a woman over 75 with acute or convalescent COVID-19. The CDR3 runs from the conserved cysteine through the conserved F or W. The D gene is left open where the match is weak. Rows give clone size only sometimes, using once, few, many, or a class for an expanded clone.

CDR3,DNA,length,size,J,V,D
CASSSGFPYQPQHF,TGTGCCAGCAGCTCAGGGTTTCCTTATCAGCCCCAGCATTTT,14,.,TRBJ1-5,TRBV11-3,.
CASSLTSWRGHTGELFF,TGTGCCAGCAGCTTAACTTCTTGGAGAGGGCACACCGGGGAGCTGTTTTTT,17,few,TRBJ2-2,TRBV7-3,.
CASAGGPREQYF,TGTGCCAGTGCAGGGGGCCCCAGGGAGCAGTACTTC,12,.,TRBJ2-7,TRBV19,TRBD1
CASRGGLGNTIYF,TGTGCCAGCAGGGGCGGGCTCGGAAACACCATATATTTT,13,.,TRBJ1-3,TRBV7-9,.
CASSLTRGSYNEQFF,TGTGCCAGCAGCTTAACCAGGGGCTCCTACAATGAGCAGTTCTTC,15,.,TRBJ2-1,TRBV7-2,.
CASSLDINQPQHF,TGTGCCAGCAGCTTAGATATAAATCAGCCCCAGCATTTT,13,.,TRBJ1-5,TRBV11-2,.
CASSGEPYEQYF,TGTGCCAGCAGTGGCGAACCCTACGAGCAGTACTTC,12,.,TRBJ2-7,TRBV2,.
CASSPGTEYTGELFF,TGTGCCAGCAGCCCCGGGACAGAGTACACCGGGGAGCTGTTTTTT,15,once,TRBJ2-2,TRBV7-6,TRBD1
CASSLDSRVQIYEQYF,TGTGCTAGCAGCTTAGATAGTCGGGTCCAAATCTACGAGCAGTACTTC,16,.,TRBJ2-7,TRBV7-7,.
CASSLKGGGYLDTQYF,TGTGCCAGCAGCCTAAAAGGCGGGGGGTATTTAGATACGCAGTATTTT,16,.,TRBJ2-3,TRBV7-2,TRBD2
CASSSGQMYTGELFF,TGTGCCAGCAGCTCGGGACAGATGTACACCGGGGAGCTGTTTTTT,15,.,TRBJ2-2,TRBV7-3,TRBD1
CASSLDAREVKLFF,TGTGCCAGCTCACTCGATGCCAGGGAGGTCAAACTGTTTTTT,14,once,TRBJ1-4,TRBV18,.
CASSVDRGLSPAYNEQFF,TGTGCCAGCAGCGTAGACAGGGGCTTATCACCCGCCTACAATGAGCAGTTCTTC,18,.,TRBJ2-1,TRBV9,TRBD1
CASSPGTDNSPLHF,TGTGCCAGCAGCCCCGGGACAGATAATTCACCCCTCCACTTT,14,.,TRBJ1-6,TRBV2,TRBD1
CASSPGTGSDTQYF,TGTGCCAGCTCCCCCGGGACAGGGTCAGATACGCAGTATTTT,14,.,TRBJ2-3,TRBV18,TRBD1
CASSPQEVQYF,TGTGCCAGCTCTCCGCAGGAGGTGCAGTACTTC,11,.,TRBJ2-7,TRBV18,.
CASSVGTANTGELFF,TGTGCCAGCAGTGTGGGGACAGCGAACACCGGGGAGCTGTTTTTT,15,.,TRBJ2-2,TRBV2,TRBD1
CAWSRGNEQYF,TGTGCCTGGAGTAGGGGGAACGAGCAGTACTTC,11,.,TRBJ2-7,TRBV30,.
CASSGSSRATNEKLFF,TGTGCCAGCAGTGGGTCTTCCAGGGCGACTAATGAAAAACTGTTTTTT,16,.,TRBJ1-4,TRBV2,.
CASSLEQGAYEQYF,TGTGCCAGCAGCTTGGAACAGGGGGCCTACGAGCAGTACTTC,14,.,TRBJ2-7,TRBV5-4,TRBD1
CASSLQGAPIYGYTF,TGCGCCAGCAGCTTACAGGGGGCGCCAATCTATGGCTACACCTTC,15,.,TRBJ1-2,TRBV5-1,TRBD1
CASSPGTGPQPQYF,TGTGCCAGCAGCCCCGGGACAGGGCCACAACCCCAGTACTTC,14,.,TRBJ2-5,TRBV2,TRBD1
CASSSAGASYGYTF,TGTGCCAGCAGCTCGGCAGGGGCGAGCTATGGCTACACCTTC,14,few,TRBJ1-2,TRBV11-2,.
CASSREAGYGYTF,TGTGCCAGCAGTCGAGAGGCAGGGTATGGCTACACCTTC,13,.,TRBJ1-2,TRBV7-8,.
CASSPKTVIKETQYF,TGTGCCAGCAGTCCCAAGACAGTGATTAAAGAGACCCAGTACTTC,15,.,TRBJ2-5,TRBV27,.
CASSLEGARGNTIYF,TGCGCCAGCAGCTTGGAGGGGGCGCGAGGAAACACCATATATTTT,15,few,TRBJ1-3,TRBV5-1,TRBD1
CASSPQGRGGLYEQYF,TGTGCCAGCTCTCCCCAGGGACGAGGGGGCCTCTACGAGCAGTACTTC,16,.,TRBJ2-7,TRBV2,TRBD1
CASSQEDSRGQPQHF,TGCGCCAGCAGCCAAGAGGACTCCAGGGGACAGCCCCAGCATTTT,15,.,TRBJ1-5,TRBV4-1,.
CASSLEVSRDNYEQYF,TGCGCCAGCAGCCTCGAGGTGTCCCGGGACAATTACGAGCAGTACTTC,16,once,TRBJ2-7,TRBV4-1,.
CASSWGDGQKLFF,TGCGCCAGCAGCTGGGGGGACGGTCAAAAACTGTTTTTT,13,.,TRBJ1-4,TRBV5-1,.
CASRSGNRGTEAFF,TGTGCCAGCAGGTCAGGGAACCGTGGCACTGAAGCTTTCTTT,14,.,TRBJ1-1,TRBV27,.
CASSYSRGLGAYEQYF,TGTGCCAGCAGTTACTCGAGGGGACTAGGAGCCTACGAGCAGTACTTC,16,few,TRBJ2-7,TRBV6-5,TRBD2
CASSQGQMEAFF,TGCGCCAGCAGCCAAGGACAGATGGAAGCTTTCTTT,12,once,TRBJ1-1,TRBV5-1,.
CATGGQMAGELFF,TGTGCCACCGGGGGACAGATGGCCGGGGAGCTGTTTTTT,13,once,TRBJ2-2,TRBV6-5,.
CASSIEGGSYTF,TGTGCCAGTAGTATAGAGGGCGGGAGCTACACCTTC,12,.,TRBJ1-2,TRBV19,.
CASSIGDSSYEQYF,TGTGCCAGTAGTATTGGGGACAGCTCCTACGAGCAGTACTTC,14,.,TRBJ2-7,TRBV19,TRBD1
CASSIDGSPSSYEQYF,TGTGCCAGTAGTATAGACGGTTCCCCGAGCTCCTACGAGCAGTACTTC,16,.,TRBJ2-7,TRBV19,.
CASSQDPQGLSSQPQHF,TGTGCCAGCAGCCAAGATCCGCAGGGACTAAGTAGTCAGCCCCAGCATTTT,17,.,TRBJ1-5,TRBV3-1/TRBV3-2,.
CASSLRGGSEKLFF,TGTGCCAGTAGTCTCAGAGGGGGCAGTGAAAAACTGTTTTTT,14,.,TRBJ1-4,TRBV19,TRBD1
CASSVVASGAGELFF,TGTGCCAGCAGCGTAGTGGCTAGCGGGGCCGGGGAGCTGTTTTTT,15,.,TRBJ2-2,TRBV9,TRBD2
CASSLVASKGAVF,TGTGCCAGCAGCTTAGTGGCTAGCAAGGGAGCTGTTTTT,13,.,TRBJ2-2,TRBV7-3,.
CASSSKQGPGDQYF,TGTGCCAGCTCCTCCAAACAGGGCCCAGGGGACCAGTACTTC,14,.,TRBJ2-5,TRBV18,.
CAISESTRPGGGEQYF,TGTGCCATCAGTGAGTCGACTCGCCCGGGTGGAGGCGAGCAGTACTTC,16,.,TRBJ2-7,TRBV10-3,.
CASSIQGVPKDEQFF,TGCGCCAGCAGCATTCAGGGGGTCCCTAAGGATGAGCAGTTCTTC,15,.,TRBJ2-1,TRBV5-1,TRBD1
CASSPPSRDRIVTEAFF,TGTGCCAGCTCACCTCCGTCCCGGGACAGGATCGTCACTGAAGCTTTCTTT,17,once,TRBJ1-1,TRBV18,TRBD1
CASTLQTNTEAFF,TGTGCCAGCACTTTACAGACGAACACTGAAGCTTTCTTT,13,.,TRBJ1-1,TRBV6-6,.
CASSTSLAGDYNEQFF,TGTGCCAGCAGCACCTCTTTAGCGGGGGACTACAATGAGCAGTTCTTC,16,once,TRBJ2-1,TRBV9,TRBD2
CASSPGGRGRETQYF,TGTGCCAGCAGCCCCGGTGGCAGGGGAAGAGAGACCCAGTACTTC,15,once,TRBJ2-5,TRBV16,.
CASGFSRNEQFF,TGTGCTAGTGGTTTCTCCAGAAATGAGCAGTTCTTC,12,once,TRBJ2-1,TRBV12-5,.
CASSQGKGRSEAFF,TGTGCCAGCAGCCAAGGGAAGGGGAGGTCTGAAGCTTTCTTT,14,.,TRBJ1-1,TRBV3-1/TRBV3-2,.
CASSLRGGTEAFF,TGTGCCAGCAGTTTACGCGGGGGCACTGAAGCTTTCTTT,13,.,TRBJ1-1,TRBV12-3/TRBV12-4,.
CASSHGQGNYGYTF,TGTGCCAGCAGCCACGGACAGGGTAACTATGGCTACACCTTC,14,.,TRBJ1-2,TRBV7-9,TRBD1